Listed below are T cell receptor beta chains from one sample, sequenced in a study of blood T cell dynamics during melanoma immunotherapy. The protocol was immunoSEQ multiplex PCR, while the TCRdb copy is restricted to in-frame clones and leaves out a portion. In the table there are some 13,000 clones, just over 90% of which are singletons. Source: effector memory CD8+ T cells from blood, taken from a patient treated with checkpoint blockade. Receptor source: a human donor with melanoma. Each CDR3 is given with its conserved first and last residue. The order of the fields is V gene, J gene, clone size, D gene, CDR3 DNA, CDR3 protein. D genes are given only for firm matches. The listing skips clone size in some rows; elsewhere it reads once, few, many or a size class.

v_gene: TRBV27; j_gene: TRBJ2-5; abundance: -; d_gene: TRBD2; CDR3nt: TGTGCCAGCATCCGTTTAGCGGGCTCCCAAGAGACCCAGTACTTC; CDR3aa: CASIRLAGSQETQYF
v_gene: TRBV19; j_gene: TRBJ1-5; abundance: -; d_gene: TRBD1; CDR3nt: TGTGCCAGTAGTAGGGACAGGGGAAGCAATCAGCCCCAGCATTTT; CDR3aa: CASSRDRGSNQPQHF
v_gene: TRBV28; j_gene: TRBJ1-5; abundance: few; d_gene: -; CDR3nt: TGTGCCAGCAGAAGGGAATTCGGCAATCAGCCCCAGCATTTT; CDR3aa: CASRREFGNQPQHF
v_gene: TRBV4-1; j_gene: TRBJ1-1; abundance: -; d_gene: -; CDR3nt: TGCGCCAGCAGCCAAGTTAGGACGGACTTCACTGAAGCTTTCTTT; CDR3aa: CASSQVRTDFTEAFF
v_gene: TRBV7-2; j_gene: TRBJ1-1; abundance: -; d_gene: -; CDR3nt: TGTGCCAGCAGCTTAGTATACAGCAACACTGAAGCTTTCTTT; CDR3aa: CASSLVYSNTEAFF
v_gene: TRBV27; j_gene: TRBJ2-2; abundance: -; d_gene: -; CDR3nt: TGTGCCAGCGGCCTAGCGCCAAACACCGGGGAGCTGTTTTTT; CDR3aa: CASGLAPNTGELFF
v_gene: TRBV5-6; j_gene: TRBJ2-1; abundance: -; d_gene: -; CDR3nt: TGTGCCAGCAGCTTGGAGGCCTACAATGAGCAGTTCTTC; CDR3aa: CASSLEAYNEQFF
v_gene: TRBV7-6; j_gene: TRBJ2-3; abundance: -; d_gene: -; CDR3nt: TGTGCCAGCAGCGAATTCGCGTCAGATACGCAGTATTTT; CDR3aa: CASSEFASDTQYF
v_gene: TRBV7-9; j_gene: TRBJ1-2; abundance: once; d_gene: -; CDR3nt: TGTGCCAGCAGCTTAACAGGCGGTAACTATGGCTACACCTTC; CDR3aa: CASSLTGGNYGYTF
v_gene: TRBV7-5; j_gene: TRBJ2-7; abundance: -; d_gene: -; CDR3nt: TGTGCCAGCAGCTTAGTTGCGTCCTACGAGCAGTACTTC; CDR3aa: CASSLVASYEQYF
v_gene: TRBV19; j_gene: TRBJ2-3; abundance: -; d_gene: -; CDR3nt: TGTGCCAGTAGTATAGATCCAGCGGGTAGCACAGATACGCAGTATTTT; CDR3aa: CASSIDPAGSTDTQYF
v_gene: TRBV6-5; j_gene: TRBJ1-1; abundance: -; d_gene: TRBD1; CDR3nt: TGTGCCAGCAGCCTACAGGACAGGGGGTTCACTGAAGCTTTCTTT; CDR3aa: CASSLQDRGFTEAFF
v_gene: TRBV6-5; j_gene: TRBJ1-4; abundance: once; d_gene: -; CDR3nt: TGTGCCAGCAGTCCCCTCGGGGGGGCTGAAAAACTGTTTTTT; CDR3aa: CASSPLGGAEKLFF
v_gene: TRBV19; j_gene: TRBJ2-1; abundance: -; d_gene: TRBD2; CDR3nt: TGTGCCAGTAATTTGGGGGGGGTATTCTCCTACAATGAGCAGTTCTTC; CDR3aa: CASNLGGVFSYNEQFF
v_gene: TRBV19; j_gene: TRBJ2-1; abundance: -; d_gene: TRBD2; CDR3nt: TGTGCCAGTCTAGCGGAGAGGAATGAGCAGTTCTTC; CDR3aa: CASLAERNEQFF
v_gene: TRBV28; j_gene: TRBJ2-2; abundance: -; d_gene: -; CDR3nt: TGTGCCAGCAGTCTACCCGCGATTGGAAGGGGCTTAGGGGAGCTGTTTTTT; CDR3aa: CASSLPAIGRGLGELFF
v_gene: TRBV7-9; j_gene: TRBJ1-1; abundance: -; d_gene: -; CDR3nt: TGTGCCAGCAGCTTGATCGGGACTGAAGCTTTCTTT; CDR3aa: CASSLIGTEAFF